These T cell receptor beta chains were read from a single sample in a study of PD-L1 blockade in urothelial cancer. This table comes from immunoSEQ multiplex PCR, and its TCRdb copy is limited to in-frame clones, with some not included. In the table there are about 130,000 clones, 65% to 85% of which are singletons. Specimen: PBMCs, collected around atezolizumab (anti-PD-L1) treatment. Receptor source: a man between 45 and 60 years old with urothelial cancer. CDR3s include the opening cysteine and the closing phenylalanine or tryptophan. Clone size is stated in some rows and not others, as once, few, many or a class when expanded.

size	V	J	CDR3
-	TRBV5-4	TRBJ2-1	CASSPGLVYNEQFF
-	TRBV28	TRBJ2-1	CASSFSGTRNEQFF
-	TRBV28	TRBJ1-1	CASSLTTVTGNTEAFF
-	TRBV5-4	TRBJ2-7	CASRIGTESSYEQYF
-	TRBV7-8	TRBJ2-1	CASSLEGLAGGDYNEQFF
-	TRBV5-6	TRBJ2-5	CASSLGTAEETQYF
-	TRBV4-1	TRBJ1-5	CASSQEGQGPGNQPQHF
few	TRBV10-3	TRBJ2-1	CAISNREENEQFF
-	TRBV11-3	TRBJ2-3	CASSYSGLSTDTQYF
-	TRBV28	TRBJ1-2	CASSLLAGNGYTF
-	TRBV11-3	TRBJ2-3	CASSLGLAGADTQYF
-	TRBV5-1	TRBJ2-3	CASSQSSGETDTQYF
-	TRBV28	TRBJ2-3	CASSLTSGRDTDTQYF
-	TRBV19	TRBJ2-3	CASRAGAGVGDTQYF
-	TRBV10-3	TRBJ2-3	CAISEGTSGSRRTDTQYF
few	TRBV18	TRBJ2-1	CASSPSGGGKFF
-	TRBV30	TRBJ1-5	CAWSVQGAGNQPQHF
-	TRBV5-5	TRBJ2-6	CASSLQGANVLTF
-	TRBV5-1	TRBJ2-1	CASSFQDPYNEQFF
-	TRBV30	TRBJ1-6	CAWRLNSANSPLHF
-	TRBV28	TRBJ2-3	CASGIGLHRDTQYF
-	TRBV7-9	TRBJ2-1	CASSLQLVGYNEQFF
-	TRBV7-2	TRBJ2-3	CASSPFPRSGLAGDTQYF
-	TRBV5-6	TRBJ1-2	CASSPRSTTYGYTF
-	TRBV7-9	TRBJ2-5	CASSRDGGGQETQYF
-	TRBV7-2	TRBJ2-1	CASSFDGSYNEQFF
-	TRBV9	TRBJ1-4	CASSVAVGSGEKLFF
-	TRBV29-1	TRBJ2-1	CSVEKSSGSIGHEQFF
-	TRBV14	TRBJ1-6	CASSQNYRNSPLHF
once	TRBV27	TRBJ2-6	CASSPRGISGANVLTF
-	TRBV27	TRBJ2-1	CASSHNSGTRINEQFF
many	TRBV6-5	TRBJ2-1	CASTAGGWDEQFF
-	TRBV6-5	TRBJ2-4	CASSTGGDIQYF
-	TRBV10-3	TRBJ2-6	CAISQGCGANVLTF
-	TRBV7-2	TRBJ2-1	CASSPLGMGEGLYEQFF
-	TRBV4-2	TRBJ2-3	CASSRGLADTDTQYF
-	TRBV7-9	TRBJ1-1	CASSFHRDRNTEAFF
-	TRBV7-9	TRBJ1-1	CASSSGDTTEAFF
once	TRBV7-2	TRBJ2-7	CASSLSRNSYEQYF
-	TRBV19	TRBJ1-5	CASSIGIATQHF
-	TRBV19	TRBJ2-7	CASSLKTDYEQYF
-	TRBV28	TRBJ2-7	CASSSPSTSGYEQYF
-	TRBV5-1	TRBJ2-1	CASSEYRVDEQFF
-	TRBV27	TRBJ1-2	CASSLTGNYGYTF
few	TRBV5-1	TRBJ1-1	CASALSGMNTEAFF
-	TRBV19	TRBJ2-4	CASSDSGTAKNIQYF